The clone carrying this TCR beta chain was recorded only once. The data belong to a study of shared clonotypes between healthy human individuals. Study-wide context: Donors consisted of two women and three men between 18 and 49.

It was at deep level that the assay was run. Generated by immunoSEQ multiplex PCR, the TCRdb table keeps only in-frame clones and is missing some. Seen here are about 1,800,000 clones, roughly 95% observed once, and the top ten hold approximately 1.2%. The V gene's germline CDR1 is LNHDA and CDR2 SQIVND (reference sequence). Between the trimmed V and J ends, which lost 3 bases and 7 bases, there was a span of 13 bases. This CDR3 contains 14 residues. As defined, naive CD8 cells were CD45RO-negative and positively selected for CCR7, with terminally differentiated effector memory CD45RA+ cells excluded.

This clonotype was obtained from a young man in good health. The chain uses TRBV19 and TRBJ1-5; the D gene is possibly TRBD1 (6 bases). Sequencing used naive CD8+ T cells sorted from blood. The CDR3 sequence is CASSISRGGQPQHF. CDR3 coding DNA: TGTGCCAGTAGTATTTCCAGGGGTGGCCAGCCCCAGCATTTT.